The sequence of this T cell receptor beta chain was determined in a study of CD8 T cells in ankylosing spondylitis. Broader study findings: Ankylosing spondylitis blood seemed to carry a telltale TCR beta motif made of under ten highly homologous variants.

Trimming took 3 bases from V and 0 from J, leaving 19 bases between them. In germline, CDR1 is SGHDT, CDR2 YYEEEE. The CDR3 length is 17 residues. The sample holds many counts of this clonotype. Its antigen is as yet unknown. TCRdb fed the 5' RACE reads into MiXCR, producing one record per CDR3 protein. The sample consists of about 480,000 distinct CDR3 sequences, approximately 17% of them appearing once. Source material: blood, either unsorted or a sorted T cell fraction (not recorded which). The J gene is TRBJ2-7, the V gene TRBV5-6; D unclear. This clonotype was sampled from a male donor with ankylosing spondylitis. In DNA, the CDR3 is TGTGCCAGCAGCTCCCAAACCAGGTACCTGAGCTCCTACGAGCAGTACTTC. Translation: CASSSQTRYLSSYEQYF.